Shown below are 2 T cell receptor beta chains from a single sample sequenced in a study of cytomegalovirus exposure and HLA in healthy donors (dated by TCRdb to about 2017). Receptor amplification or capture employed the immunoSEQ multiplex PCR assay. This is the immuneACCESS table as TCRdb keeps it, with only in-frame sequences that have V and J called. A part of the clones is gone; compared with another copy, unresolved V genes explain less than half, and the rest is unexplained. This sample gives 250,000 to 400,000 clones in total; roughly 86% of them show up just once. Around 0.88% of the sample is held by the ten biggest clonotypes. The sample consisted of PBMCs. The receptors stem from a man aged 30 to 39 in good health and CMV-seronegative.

This CDR3 is CASSPKDDRGKAFF. DNA of the CDR3: TGTGCCAGCTCTCCAAAAGATGACAGGGGAAAAGCTTTCTTT. The J gene is TRBJ1-1, the V gene TRBV18, with 8 nucleotides matching TRBD1. Germline CDR1 reads KGHSH; CDR2 reads LQKENI. The V segment lost 6 bases and the J segment 9 bases; nucleotides outside the gene matches: 12. This CDR3 comprises 14 residues.

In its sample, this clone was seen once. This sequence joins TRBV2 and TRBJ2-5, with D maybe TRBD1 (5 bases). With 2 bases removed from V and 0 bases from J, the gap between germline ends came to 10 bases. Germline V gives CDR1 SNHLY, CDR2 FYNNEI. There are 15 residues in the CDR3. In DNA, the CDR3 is TGTGCCAGCAGTGAATCCAGGGTTAACCAAGAGACCCAGTACTTC. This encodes CASSESRVNQETQYF.